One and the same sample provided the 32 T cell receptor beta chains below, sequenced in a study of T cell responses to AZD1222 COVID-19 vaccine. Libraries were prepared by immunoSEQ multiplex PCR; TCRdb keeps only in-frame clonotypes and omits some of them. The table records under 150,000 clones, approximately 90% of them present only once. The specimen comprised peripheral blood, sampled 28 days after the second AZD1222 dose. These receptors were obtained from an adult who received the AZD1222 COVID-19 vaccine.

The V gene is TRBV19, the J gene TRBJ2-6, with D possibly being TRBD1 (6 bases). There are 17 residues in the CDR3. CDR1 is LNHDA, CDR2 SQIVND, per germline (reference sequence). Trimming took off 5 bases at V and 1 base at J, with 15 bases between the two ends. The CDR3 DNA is TGTGCCAGTAGTTCAGCAGGGGCACGGTCTGGGGCCAACGTCCTGACTTTC. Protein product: CASSSAGARSGANVLTF.

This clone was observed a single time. The CDR3 region is CASSEYRADGAFF. CDR3 coding DNA: TGTGCCAGCAGTGAATACCGGGCTGACGGGGCTTTCTTT. This chain uses TRBV25-1 with TRBJ1-1; D gene ambiguous. Germline V gene data show CDR1 as MGHDK and CDR2 as SYGVNS. This CDR3 comprises 13 residues. Trimming removed 0 bases from V and 11 bases from J, with 13 bases in between.

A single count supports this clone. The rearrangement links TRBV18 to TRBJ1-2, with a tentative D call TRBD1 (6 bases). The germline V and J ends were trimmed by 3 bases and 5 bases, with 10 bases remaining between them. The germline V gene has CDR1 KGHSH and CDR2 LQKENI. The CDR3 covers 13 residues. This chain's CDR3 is CASSPRDIYGYTF. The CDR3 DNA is TGTGCCAGCTCACCCCGGGACATATATGGCTACACCTTC.

The CDR3 region is CASSSEVRGIYGYTF. The CDR3 nucleotides read TGCGCCAGCAGCTCGGAGGTCAGGGGGATTTATGGCTACACCTTC. J is TRBJ1-2 and V is TRBV5-1; 7 positions agree with TRBD1. V shed 3 bases, J shed 5 bases, and the junction held 10 bases outside the gene matches. From germline, CDR1 is SGHRS and CDR2 YFSETQ. The CDR3 has 15 amino acids.

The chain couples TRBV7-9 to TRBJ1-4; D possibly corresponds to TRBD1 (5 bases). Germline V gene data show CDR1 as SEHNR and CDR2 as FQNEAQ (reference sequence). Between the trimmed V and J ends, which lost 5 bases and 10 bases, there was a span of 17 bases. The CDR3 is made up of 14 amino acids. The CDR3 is CASSPLAGPGKLFF. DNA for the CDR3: TGTGCCAGCAGCCCTCTCGCAGGGCCTGGAAAACTGTTTTTT.

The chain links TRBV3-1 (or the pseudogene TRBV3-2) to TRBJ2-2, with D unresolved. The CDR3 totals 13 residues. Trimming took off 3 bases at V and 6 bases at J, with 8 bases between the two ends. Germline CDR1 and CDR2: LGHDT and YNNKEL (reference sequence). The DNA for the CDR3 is TGTGCCAGCAGCCAGTCAAGGGCCGGGGAGCTGTTTTTT. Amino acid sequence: CASSQSRAGELFF.

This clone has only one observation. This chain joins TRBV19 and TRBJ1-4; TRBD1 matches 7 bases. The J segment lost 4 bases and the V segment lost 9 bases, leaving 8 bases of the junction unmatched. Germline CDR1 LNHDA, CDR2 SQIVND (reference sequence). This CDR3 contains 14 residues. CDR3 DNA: TGTGCCAGCCTCGACAGGGATGATAATGAAAAACTGTTTTTT. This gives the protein CASLDRDDNEKLFF.

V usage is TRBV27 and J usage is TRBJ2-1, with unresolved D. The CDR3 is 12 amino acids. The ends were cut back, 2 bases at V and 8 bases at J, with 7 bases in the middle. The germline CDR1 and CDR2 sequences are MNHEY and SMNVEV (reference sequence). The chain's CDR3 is CASSLGGDEQFF. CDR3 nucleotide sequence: TGTGCCAGCAGTTTAGGCGGTGATGAGCAGTTCTTC.

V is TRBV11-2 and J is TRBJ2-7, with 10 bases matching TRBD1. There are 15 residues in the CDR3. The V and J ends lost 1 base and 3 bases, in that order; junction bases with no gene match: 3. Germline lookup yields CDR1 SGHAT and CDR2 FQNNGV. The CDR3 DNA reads TGTGCCAGCAGCTTAGGTGGGACAGGGGTCTACGAGCAGTACTTC. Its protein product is CASSLGGTGVYEQYF. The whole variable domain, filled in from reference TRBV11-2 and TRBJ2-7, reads EAGVAQSPRYKIIEKRQSVAFWCNPISGHATLYWYQQILGQGPKLLIQFQNNGVVDDSQLPKDRFSAERLKGVDSTLKIQPAKLEDSAVYLCASSLGGTGVYEQYFGPGTRLTVT.

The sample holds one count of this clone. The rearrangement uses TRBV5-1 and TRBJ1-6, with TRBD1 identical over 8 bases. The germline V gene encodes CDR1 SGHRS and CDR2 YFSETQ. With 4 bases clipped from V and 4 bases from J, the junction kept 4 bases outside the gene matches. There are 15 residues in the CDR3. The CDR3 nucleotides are TGCGCCAGCAGCCGGACAGGGCAGTATAATTCACCCCTCCACTTT. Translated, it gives CASSRTGQYNSPLHF. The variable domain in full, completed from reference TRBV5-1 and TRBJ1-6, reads KAGVTQTPRYLIKTRGQQVTLSCSPISGHRSVSWYQQTPGQGLQFLFEYFSETQRNKGNFPGRFSGRQFSNSRSEMNVSTLELGDSALYLCASSRTGQYNSPLHFGNGTRLTVT.

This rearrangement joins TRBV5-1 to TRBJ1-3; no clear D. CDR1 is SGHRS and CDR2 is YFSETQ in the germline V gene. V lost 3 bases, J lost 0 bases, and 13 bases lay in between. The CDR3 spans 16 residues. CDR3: CASSSSAALSGNTIYF. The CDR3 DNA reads TGCGCCAGCAGCTCTTCGGCGGCCCTCTCTGGAAACACCATATATTTT.

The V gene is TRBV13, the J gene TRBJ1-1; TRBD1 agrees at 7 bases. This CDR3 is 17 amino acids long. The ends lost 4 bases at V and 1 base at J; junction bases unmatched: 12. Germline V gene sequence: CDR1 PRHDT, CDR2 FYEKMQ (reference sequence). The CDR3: CASSSLGEGQRNTEAFF. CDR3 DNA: TGTGCCAGCAGCTCACTAGGAGAGGGACAGAGGAACACTGAAGCTTTCTTT.

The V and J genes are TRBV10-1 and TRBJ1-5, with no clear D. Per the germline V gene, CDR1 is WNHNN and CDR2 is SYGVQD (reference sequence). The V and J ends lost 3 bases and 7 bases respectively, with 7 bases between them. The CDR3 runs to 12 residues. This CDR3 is CASSDGGQPQHF. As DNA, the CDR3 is TGCGCCAGCAGTGATGGAGGGCAGCCCCAGCATTTT.

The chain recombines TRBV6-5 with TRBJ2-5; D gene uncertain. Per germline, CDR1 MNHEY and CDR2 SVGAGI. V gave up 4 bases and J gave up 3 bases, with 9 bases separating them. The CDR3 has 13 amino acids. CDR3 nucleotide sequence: TGTGCCAGCAGTTCTTATTACGAAGAGACCCAGTACTTC. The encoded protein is CASSSYYEETQYF.

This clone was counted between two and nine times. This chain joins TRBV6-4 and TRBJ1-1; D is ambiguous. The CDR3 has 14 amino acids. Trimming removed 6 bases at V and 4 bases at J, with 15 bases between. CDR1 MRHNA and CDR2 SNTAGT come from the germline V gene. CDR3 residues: CASSKTEGGTEAFF. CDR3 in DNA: TGTGCCAGCAGCAAGACGGAGGGTGGCACTGAAGCTTTCTTT.

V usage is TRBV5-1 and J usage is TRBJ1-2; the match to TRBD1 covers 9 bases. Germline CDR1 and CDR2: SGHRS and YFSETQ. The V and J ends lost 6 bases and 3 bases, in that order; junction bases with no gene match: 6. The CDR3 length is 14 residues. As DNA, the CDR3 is TGCGCCAGCACCCGGGACAGGGTAGACTATGGCTACACCTTC. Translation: CASTRDRVDYGYTF.

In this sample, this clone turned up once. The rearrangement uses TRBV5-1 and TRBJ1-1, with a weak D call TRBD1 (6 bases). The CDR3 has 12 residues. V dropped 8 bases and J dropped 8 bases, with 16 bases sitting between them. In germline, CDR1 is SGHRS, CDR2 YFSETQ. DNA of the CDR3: TGCGCCAGTAGGGGGAGTGGTCAGGAAGCTTTCTTT. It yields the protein CASRGSGQEAFF.

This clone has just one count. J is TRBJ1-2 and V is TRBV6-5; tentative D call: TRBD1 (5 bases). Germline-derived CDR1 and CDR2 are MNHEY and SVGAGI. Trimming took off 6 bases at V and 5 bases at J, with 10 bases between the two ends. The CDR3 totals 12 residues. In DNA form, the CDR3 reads TGTGCCAGCAGGAGGGGATCTTATGGCTACACCTTC. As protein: CASRRGSYGYTF.

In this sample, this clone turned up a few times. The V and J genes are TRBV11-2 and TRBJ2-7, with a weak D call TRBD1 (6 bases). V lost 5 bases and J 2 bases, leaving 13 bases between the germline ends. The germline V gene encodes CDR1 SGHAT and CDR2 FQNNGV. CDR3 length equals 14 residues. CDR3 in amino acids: CASSTSNRAYEQYF. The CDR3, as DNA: TGTGCCAGCAGCACCTCAAACAGGGCCTACGAGCAGTACTTC.

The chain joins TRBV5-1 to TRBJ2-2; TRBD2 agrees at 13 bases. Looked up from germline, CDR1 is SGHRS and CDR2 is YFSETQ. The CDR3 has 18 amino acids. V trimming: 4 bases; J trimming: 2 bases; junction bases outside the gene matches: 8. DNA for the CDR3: TGCGCCAGCAGCCTCCCACTAGCGGGAGGGATTAACACCGGGGAGCTGTTTTTT. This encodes CASSLPLAGGINTGELFF.

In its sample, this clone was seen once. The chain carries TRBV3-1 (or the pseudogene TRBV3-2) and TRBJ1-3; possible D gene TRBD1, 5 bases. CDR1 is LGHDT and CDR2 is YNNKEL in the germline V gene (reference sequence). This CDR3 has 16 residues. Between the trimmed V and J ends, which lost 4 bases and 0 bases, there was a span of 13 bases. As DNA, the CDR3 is TGTGCCAGCAGCCCGCGGACACAGAGCTCTGGAAACACCATATATTTT. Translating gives CASSPRTQSSGNTIYF.

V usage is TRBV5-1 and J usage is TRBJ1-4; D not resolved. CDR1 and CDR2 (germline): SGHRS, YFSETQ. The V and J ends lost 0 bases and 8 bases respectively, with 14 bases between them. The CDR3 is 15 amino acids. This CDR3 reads CASSLAYEPGEKLFF. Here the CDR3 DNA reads TGCGCCAGCAGCTTGGCCTATGAACCTGGGGAAAAACTGTTTTTT. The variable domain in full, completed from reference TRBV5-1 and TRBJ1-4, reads KAGVTQTPRYLIKTRGQQVTLSCSPISGHRSVSWYQQTPGQGLQFLFEYFSETQRNKGNFPGRFSGRQFSNSRSEMNVSTLELGDSALYLCASSLAYEPGEKLFFGSGTQLSVL.

The CDR3 protein is CASSQGLDRNTEAFF. The CDR3 DNA is TGTGCCAGCAGCCAAGGGCTAGACAGAAACACTGAAGCTTTCTTT. This chain links TRBV7-2 with TRBJ1-1; D perhaps matches TRBD1 (5 bases). In germline, CDR1 is SGHTA, CDR2 FQGNSA. V gave up 5 bases and J gave up 2 bases, with 15 bases separating them. The CDR3 sequence is 15 residues long.

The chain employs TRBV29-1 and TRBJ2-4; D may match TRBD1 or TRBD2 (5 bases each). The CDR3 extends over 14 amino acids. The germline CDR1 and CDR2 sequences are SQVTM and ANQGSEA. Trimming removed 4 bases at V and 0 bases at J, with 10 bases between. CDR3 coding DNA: TGCAGCGTTGCCCCGGGGCTAGCCAAAAACATTCAGTACTTC. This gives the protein CSVAPGLAKNIQYF.

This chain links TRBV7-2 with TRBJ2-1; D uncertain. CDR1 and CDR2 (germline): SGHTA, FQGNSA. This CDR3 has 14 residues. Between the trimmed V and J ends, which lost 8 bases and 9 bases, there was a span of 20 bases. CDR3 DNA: TGTGCCAGCTACCTGAGTGGTTTGGGCAGTGAGCAGTTCTTC. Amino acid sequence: CASYLSGLGSEQFF.

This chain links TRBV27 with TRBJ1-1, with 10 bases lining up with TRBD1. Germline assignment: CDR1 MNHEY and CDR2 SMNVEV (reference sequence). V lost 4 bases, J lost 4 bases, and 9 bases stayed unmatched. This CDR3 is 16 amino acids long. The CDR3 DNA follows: TGTGCCAGCAGTTCGCCTATTCGGGACAGGGGCACTGAAGCTTTCTTT. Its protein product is CASSSPIRDRGTEAFF.

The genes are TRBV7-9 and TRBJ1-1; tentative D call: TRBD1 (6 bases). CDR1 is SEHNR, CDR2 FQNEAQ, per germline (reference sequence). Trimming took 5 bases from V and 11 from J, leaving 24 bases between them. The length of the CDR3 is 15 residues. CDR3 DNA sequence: TGTGCCAGCAGCCCACGGACAGTCGTTAATGCTGGGGCTTTCTTT. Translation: CASSPRTVVNAGAFF.

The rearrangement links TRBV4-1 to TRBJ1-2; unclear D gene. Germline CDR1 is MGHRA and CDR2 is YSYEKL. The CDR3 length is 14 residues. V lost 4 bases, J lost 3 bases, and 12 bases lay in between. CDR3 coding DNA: TGCGCCAGCAGCCTAGAAGGGATTTACTATGGCTACACCTTC. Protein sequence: CASSLEGIYYGYTF.

The CDR3 protein is CASSKTSGGENTGELFF. As DNA, the CDR3 is TGTGCCAGTAGTAAGACTAGCGGGGGCGAGAACACCGGGGAGCTGTTTTTT. The rearrangement joins TRBV19 to TRBJ2-2; 12 bases match TRBD2. The CDR3 extends over 17 amino acids. Germline CDR1 and CDR2: LNHDA and SQIVND (reference sequence). Trimming cost V 4 bases and J 1 base; bases outside gene matches: 4.

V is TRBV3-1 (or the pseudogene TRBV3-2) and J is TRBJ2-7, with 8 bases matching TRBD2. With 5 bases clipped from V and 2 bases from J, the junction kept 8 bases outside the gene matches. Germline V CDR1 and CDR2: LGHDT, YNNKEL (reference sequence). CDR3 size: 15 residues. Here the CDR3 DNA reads TGTGCCAGCAGCTTAGGACTAGCCATTCCCTACGAGCAGTACTTC. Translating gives CASSLGLAIPYEQYF.

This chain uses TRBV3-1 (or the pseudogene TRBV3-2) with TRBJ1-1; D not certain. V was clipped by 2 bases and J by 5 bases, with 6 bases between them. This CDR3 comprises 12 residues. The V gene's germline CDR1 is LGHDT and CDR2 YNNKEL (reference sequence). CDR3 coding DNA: TGTGCCAGCAGCCAAAGGTCGACTGAAGCTTTCTTT. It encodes CASSQRSTEAFF.

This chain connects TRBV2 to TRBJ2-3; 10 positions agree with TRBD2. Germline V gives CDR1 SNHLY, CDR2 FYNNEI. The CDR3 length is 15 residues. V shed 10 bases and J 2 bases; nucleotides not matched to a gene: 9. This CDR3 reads CATDSGGLYTDTQYF. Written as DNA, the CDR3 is TGTGCCACCGATAGCGGGGGGCTTTACACAGATACGCAGTATTTT.